This T cell receptor beta chain was recorded in a study of blood T cells in healthy people across ages. About the research overall: About one barcoded TCR beta cDNA was captured per two T cells. Overall study findings and caveats: Per-million-T-cell TCR beta diversity fell roughly linearly with age. A greater number of naive CD4+ cells and higher diversity distinguished long-lived donors from aged donors.

Trimming cost V 6 bases and J 7 bases, with 15 bases left between them. This CDR3 region has 14 residues. The second PCR ran roughly 7 to 12 cycles with a sample-barcoded 5' primer and J-beta primers. Each cDNA molecule was tagged by a template-switch adaptor that had 12 random nucleotides. From the 5' RACE reads, TCRdb called clonotypes with MiXCR, one entry per CDR3 protein. The repertoire holds 1.5 million to 2 million distinct CDR3 sequences, with 25% to 30% as singletons. A remark on this clonotype: Its target is not known.

This sequence joins TRBV12-3 or TRBV12-4 and TRBJ1-4, with a possible D match to TRBD1 (6 bases). Sequenced: blood. The sequence was collected from a woman in her twenties or thirties in good health. The CDR3 spells CASRRQAMSEKLFF. The CDR3 bases are TGTGCCAGCAGGCGACAGGCCATGAGTGAAAAACTGTTTTTT.